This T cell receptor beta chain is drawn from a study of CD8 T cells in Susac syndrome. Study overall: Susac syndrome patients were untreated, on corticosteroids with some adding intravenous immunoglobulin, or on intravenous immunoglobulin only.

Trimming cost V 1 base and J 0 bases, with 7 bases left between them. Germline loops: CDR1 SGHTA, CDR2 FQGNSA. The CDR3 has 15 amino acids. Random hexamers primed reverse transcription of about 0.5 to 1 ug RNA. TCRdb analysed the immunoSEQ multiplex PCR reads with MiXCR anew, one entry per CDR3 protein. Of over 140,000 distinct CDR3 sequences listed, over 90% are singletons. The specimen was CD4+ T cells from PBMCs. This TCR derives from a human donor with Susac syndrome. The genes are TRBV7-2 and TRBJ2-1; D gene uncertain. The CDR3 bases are TGTGCCAGCAGCTTAGTCTCAATCTCCTACAATGAGCAGTTCTTC. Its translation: CASSLVSISYNEQFF.